The text below deals with one T cell receptor (beta chain). Its antigen is still unknown. The data belong to a study of T-cell reconstitution after alpha-beta-depleted transplantation in children. Preparation of the TCRbeta library was carried out with unique molecular identifiers. TCRdb passed the PCR reads through MiXCR, listing each CDR3 protein once. Seen here are approximately 50,000 distinct CDR3 sequences, 40% to 60% observed once, and the top ten hold around two fifths. Overall study findings and caveats: Where some patients showed high TCRbeta diversity at day 60, it came from recipient T cells and thymic progenitors that had survived. The main origin of T-cell counts and diversity one year after transplant was newly produced T cells. Two months or so post-transplant, alpha-beta T cells reportedly derived from several hundred expanded graft clones.

Unmatched junction bases numbered 4, after V lost 1 base and J lost 8 bases. The germline CDR1 and CDR2 sequences are LGHNA and YSLEER. CDR3 size: 14 residues. This TCR was sampled from a boy younger than two with SCID, due to receive a stem cell transplant. The sequencing used peripheral blood, collected before TCRalphabeta/CD19-depleted stem cell transplant. The chain joins TRBV4-3 to TRBJ2-1; 8 nucleotides line up with TRBD2. The CDR3 DNA reads as TGCGCCAGCAGCCAAGGACGGGGGGGCTATGAGCAGTTCTTC. This encodes CASSQGRGGYEQFF.